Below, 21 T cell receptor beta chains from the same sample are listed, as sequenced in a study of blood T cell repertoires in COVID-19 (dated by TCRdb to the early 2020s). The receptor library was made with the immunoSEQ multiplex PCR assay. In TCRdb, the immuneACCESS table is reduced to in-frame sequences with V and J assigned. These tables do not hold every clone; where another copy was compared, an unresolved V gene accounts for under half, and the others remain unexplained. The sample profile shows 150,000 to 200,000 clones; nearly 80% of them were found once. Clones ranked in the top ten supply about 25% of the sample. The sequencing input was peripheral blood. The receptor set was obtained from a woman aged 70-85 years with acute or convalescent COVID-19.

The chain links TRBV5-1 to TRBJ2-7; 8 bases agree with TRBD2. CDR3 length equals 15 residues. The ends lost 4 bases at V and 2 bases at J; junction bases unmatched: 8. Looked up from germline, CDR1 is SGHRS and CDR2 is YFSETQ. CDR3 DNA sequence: TGCGCCAGCAGCCCCAGCGGGAGTAGGGCCTACGAGCAGTACTTC. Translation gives CASSPSGSRAYEQYF.

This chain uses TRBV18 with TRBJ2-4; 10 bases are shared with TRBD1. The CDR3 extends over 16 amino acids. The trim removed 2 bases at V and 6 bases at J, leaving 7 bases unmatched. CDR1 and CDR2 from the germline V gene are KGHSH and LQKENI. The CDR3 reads CASSPTPGQGTNIQYF. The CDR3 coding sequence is TGTGCCAGCTCACCAACCCCGGGACAGGGGACAAACATTCAGTACTTC. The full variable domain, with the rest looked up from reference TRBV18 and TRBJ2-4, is NAGVMQNPRHLVRRRGQEARLRCSPMKGHSHVYWYRQLPEEGLKFMVYLQKENIIDESGMPKERFSAEFPKEGPSILRIQQVVRGDSAAYFCASSPTPGQGTNIQYFGAGTRLSVL.

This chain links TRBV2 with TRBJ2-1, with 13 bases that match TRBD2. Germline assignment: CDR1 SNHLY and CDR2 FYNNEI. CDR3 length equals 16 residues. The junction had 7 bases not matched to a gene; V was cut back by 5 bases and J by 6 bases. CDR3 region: CASSFTSGRASNEQFF. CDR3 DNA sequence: TGTGCCAGCAGTTTTACTAGCGGGAGGGCCTCCAATGAGCAGTTCTTC.

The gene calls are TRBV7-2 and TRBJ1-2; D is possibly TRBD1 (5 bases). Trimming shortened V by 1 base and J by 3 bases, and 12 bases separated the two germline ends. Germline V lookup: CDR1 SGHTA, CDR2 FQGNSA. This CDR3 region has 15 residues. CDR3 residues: CASSLVTTAHYGYTF. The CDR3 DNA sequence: TGTGCCAGCAGCTTAGTAACGACAGCACACTATGGCTACACCTTC.

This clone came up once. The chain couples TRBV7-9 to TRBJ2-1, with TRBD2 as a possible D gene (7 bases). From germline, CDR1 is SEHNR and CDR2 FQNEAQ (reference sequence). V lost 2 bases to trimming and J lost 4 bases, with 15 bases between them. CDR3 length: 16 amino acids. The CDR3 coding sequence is TGTGCCAGCAGCTTAAGGGGAGGGACATCTTACAATGAGCAGTTCTTC. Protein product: CASSLRGGTSYNEQFF.

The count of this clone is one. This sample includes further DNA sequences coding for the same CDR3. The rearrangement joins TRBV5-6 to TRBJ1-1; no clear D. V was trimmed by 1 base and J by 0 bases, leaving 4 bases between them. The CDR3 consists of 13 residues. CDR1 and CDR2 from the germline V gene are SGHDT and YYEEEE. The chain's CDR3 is CASSLTVNTEAFF. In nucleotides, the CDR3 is TGTGCCAGCAGCTTGACAGTGAACACTGAAGCTTTCTTT.

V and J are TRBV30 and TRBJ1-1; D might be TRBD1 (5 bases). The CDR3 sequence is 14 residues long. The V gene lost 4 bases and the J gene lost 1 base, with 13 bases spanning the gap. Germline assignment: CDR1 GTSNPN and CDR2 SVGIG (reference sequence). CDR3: CAWNRLKSNTEAFF. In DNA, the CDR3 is TGTGCCTGGAACAGGCTCAAGTCGAACACTGAAGCTTTCTTT.

DNA for the CDR3: TGTGCCAGCAGCTTGGGGACAGGGGGCCGGGGAAACATTCAGTACTTC. It translates to CASSLGTGGRGNIQYF. The chain couples TRBV5-6 to TRBJ2-4, with TRBD1 matching over 11 bases. Germline V gene data show CDR1 as SGHDT and CDR2 as YYEEEE. The CDR3 totals 16 residues. After removal of 0 bases from V and 6 bases from J, the junction contained 5 bases not matched to a gene. The full variable domain, in which reference TRBV5-6 and TRBJ2-4 provide the parts outside the CDR3, is DAGVTQSPTHLIKTRGQQVTLRCSPKSGHDTVSWYQQALGQGPQFIFQYYEEEERQRGNFPDRFSGHQFPNYSSELNVNALLLGDSALYLCASSLGTGGRGNIQYFGAGTRLSVL.

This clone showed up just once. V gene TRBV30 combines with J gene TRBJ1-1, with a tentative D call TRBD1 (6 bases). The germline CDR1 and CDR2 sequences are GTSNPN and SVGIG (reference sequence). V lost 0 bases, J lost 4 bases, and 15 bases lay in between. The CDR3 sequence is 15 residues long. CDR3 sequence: CAWSVEAGVGTEAFF. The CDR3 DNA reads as TGTGCCTGGAGTGTCGAGGCAGGGGTAGGCACTGAAGCTTTCTTT.

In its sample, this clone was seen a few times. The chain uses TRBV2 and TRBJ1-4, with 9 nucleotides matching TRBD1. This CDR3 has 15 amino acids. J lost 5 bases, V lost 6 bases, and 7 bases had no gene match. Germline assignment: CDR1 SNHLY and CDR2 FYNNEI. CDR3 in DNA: TGTGCCAGCAGGGGACAGGGACAAAGAAATGAAAAACTGTTTTTT. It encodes CASRGQGQRNEKLFF. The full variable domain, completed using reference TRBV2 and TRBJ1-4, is EPEVTQTPSHQVTQMGQEVILRCVPISNHLYFYWYRQILGQKVEFLVSFYNNEISEKSEIFDDQFSVERPDGSNFTLKIRSTKLEDSAMYFCASRGQGQRNEKLFFGSGTQLSVL.

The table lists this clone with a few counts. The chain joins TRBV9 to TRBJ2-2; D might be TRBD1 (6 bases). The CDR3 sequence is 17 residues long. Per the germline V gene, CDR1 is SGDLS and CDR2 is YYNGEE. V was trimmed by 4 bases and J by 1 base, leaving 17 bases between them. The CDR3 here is CASSPFRGHQNTGELFF. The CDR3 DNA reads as TGTGCCAGCAGCCCCTTCCGGGGACACCAGAACACCGGGGAGCTGTTTTTT.

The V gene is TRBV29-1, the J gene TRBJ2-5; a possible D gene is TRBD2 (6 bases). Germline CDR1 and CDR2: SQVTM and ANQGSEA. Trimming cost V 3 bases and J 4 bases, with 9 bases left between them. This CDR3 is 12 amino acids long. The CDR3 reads CSVELGGETQYF. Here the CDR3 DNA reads TGCAGCGTTGAGCTGGGAGGAGAGACCCAGTACTTC.

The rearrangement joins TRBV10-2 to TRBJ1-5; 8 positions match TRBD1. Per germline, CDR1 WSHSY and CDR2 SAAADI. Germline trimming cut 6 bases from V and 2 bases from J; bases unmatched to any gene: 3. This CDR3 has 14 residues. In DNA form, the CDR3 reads TGCGCCAGCAGCGACAGGGGACGCAATCAGCCCCAGCATTTT. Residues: CASSDRGRNQPQHF.

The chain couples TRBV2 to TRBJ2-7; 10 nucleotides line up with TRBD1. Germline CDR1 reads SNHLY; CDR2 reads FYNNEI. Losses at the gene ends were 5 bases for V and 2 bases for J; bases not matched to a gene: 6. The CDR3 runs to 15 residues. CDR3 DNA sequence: TGTGCCAGCAGTCCCCGGGACAGGGGTACCTACGAGCAGTACTTC. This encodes CASSPRDRGTYEQYF.

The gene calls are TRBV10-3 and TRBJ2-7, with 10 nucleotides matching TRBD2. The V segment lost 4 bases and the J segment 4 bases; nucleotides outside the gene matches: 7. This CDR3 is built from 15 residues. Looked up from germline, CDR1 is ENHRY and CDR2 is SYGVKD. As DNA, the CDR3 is TGTGCCATCAGTGGATCTAGCGGGAGTGGGTACGAGCAGTACTTC. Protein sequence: CAISGSSGSGYEQYF.

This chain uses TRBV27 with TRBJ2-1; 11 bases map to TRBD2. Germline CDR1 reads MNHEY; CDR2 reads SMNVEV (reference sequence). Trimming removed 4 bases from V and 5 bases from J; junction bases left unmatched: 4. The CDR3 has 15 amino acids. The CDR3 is CASSSPGLADNEQFF. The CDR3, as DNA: TGTGCCAGCAGTTCCCCGGGACTAGCGGACAATGAGCAGTTCTTC.

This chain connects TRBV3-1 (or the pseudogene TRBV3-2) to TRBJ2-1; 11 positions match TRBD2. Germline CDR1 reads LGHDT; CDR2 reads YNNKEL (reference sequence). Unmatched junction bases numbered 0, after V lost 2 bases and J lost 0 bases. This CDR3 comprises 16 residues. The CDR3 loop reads CASSQTSGSSYNEQFF. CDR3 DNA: TGTGCCAGCAGCCAAACTAGCGGGAGCTCCTACAATGAGCAGTTCTTC.

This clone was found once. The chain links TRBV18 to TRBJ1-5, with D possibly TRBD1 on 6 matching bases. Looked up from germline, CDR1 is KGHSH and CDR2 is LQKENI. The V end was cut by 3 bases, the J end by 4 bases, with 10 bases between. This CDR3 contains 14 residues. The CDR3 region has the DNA TGTGCCAGCTCACCGGTAAGGGGGAATCAGCCCCAGCATTTT. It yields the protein CASSPVRGNQPQHF.

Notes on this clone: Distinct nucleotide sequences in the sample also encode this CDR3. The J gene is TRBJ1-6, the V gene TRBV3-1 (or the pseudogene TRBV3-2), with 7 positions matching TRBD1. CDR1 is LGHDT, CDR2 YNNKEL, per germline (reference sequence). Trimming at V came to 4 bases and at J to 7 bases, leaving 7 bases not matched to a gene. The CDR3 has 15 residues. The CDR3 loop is CASSRTGTDNSPLHF. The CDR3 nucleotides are TGTGCCAGCAGCCGCACCGGGACAGACAATTCACCCCTCCACTTT.

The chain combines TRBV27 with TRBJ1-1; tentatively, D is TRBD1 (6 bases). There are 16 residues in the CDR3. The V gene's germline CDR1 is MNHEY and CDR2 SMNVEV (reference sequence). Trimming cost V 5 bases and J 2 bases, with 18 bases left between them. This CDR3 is CASSPATGQRNTEAFF. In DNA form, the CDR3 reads TGTGCCAGCAGTCCAGCAACGGGACAACGAAACACTGAAGCTTTCTTT.

As DNA, the CDR3 is TGTGCCAGCTCACCCCCGGGACAGGGGATACAGACCCAGTACTTC. This translates into CASSPPGQGIQTQYF. The J gene is TRBJ2-5, the V gene TRBV18; 10 bases are shared with TRBD1. Trimming cost V 3 bases and J 6 bases; bases outside gene matches: 7. CDR3 length: 15 residues. Germline V gene lookup returns CDR1 KGHSH and CDR2 LQKENI.